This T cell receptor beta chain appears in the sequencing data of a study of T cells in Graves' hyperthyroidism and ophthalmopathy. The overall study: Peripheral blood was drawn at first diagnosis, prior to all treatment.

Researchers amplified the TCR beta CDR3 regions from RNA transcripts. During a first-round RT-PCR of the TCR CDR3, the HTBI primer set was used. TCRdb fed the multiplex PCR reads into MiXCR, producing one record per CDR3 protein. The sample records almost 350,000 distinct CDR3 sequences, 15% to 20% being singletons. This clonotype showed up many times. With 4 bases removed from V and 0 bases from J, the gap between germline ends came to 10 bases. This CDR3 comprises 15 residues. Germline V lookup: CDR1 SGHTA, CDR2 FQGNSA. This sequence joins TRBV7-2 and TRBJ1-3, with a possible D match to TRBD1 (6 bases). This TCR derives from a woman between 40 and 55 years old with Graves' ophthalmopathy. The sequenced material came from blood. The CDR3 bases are TGTGCCAGCAGCTCAGGGGAGAACTCTGGAAACACCATATATTTT. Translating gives CASSSGENSGNTIYF.